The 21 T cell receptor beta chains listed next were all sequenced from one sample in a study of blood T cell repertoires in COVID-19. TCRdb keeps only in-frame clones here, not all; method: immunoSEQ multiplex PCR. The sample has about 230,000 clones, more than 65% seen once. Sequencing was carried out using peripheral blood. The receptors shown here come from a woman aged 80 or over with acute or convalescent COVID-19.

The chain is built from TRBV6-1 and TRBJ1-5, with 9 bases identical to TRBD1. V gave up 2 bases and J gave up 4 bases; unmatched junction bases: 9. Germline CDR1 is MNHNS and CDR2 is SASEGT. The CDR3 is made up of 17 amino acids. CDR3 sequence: CASSESRDRDWNQPQHF. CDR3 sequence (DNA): TGTGCCAGCAGTGAATCCCGGGACAGGGATTGGAATCAGCCCCAGCATTTT.

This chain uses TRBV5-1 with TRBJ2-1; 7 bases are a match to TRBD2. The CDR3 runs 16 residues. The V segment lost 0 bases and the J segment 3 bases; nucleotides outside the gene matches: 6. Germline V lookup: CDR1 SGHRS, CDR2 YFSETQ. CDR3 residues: CASSLVASGNYNEQFF. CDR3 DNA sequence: TGCGCCAGCAGCTTGGTGGCTAGCGGAAACTACAATGAGCAGTTCTTC.

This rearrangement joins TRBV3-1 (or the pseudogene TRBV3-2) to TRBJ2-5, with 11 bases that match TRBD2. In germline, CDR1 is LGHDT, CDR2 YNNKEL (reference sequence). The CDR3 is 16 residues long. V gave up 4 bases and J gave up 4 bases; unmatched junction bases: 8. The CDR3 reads CASSRETSGVGETQYF. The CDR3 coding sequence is TGTGCCAGCAGCCGCGAGACTAGCGGGGTGGGAGAGACCCAGTACTTC.

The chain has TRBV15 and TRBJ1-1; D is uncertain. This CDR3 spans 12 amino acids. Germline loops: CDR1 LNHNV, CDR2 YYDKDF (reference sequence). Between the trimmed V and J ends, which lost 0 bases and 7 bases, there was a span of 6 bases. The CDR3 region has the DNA TGTGCCACCAGCAGAGATAACGGTGAAGCTTTCTTT. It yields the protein CATSRDNGEAFF. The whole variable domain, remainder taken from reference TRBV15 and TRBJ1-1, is DAMVIQNPRYQVTQFGKPVTLSCSQTLNHNVMYWYQQKSSQAPKLLFHYYDKDFNNEADTPDNFQSRRPNTSFCFLDIRSPGLGDTAMYLCATSRDNGEAFFGQGTRLTVV.

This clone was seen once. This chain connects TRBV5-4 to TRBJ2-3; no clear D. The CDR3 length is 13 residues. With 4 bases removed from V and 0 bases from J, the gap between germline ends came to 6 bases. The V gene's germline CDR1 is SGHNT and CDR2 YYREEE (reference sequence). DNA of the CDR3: TGTGCCAGCAGCACTTCTAGCACAGATACGCAGTATTTT. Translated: CASSTSSTDTQYF.

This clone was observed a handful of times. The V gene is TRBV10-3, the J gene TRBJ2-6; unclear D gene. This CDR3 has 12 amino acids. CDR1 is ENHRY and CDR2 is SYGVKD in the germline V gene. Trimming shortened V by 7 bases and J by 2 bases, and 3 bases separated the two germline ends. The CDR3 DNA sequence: TGTGCCATCACGGCTGGGGCCAACGTCCTGACTTTC. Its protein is CAITAGANVLTF.

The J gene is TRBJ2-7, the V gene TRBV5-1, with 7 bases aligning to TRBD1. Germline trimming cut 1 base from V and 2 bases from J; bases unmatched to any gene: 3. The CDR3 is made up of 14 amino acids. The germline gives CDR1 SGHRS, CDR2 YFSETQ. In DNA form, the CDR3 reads TGCGCCAGCAGCTTGTGGACAGGCGCCTACGAGCAGTACTTC. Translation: CASSLWTGAYEQYF.

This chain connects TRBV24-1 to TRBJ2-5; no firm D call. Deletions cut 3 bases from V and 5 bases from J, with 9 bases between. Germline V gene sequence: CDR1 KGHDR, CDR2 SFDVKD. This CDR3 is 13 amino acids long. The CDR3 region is CATSDDVHETQYF. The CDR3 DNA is TGTGCCACCAGTGATGATGTACATGAGACCCAGTACTTC.

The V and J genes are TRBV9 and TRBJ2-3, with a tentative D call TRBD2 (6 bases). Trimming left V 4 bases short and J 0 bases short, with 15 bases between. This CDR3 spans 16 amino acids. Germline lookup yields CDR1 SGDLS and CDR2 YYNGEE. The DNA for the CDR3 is TGTGCCAGCAGCCCCCGCCCGGAGGGAAGCACAGATACGCAGTATTTT. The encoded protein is CASSPRPEGSTDTQYF.

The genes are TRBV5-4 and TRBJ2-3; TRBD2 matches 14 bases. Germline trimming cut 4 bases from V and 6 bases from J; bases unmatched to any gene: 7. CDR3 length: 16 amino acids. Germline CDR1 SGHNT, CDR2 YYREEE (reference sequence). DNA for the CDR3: TGTGCCAGCAGCACGGGACTAGCGGGGGCCGGGGATACGCAGTATTTT. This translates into CASSTGLAGAGDTQYF.

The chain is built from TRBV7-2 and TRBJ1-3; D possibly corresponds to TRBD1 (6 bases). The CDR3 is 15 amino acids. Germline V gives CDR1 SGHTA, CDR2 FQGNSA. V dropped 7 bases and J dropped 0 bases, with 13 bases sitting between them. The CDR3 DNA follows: TGTGCCAGCAACCCTACAGGGAACTCTGGAAACACCATATATTTT. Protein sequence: CASNPTGNSGNTIYF.

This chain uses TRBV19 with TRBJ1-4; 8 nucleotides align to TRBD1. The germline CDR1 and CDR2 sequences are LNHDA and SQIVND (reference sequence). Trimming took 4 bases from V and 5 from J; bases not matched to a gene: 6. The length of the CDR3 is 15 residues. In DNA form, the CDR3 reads TGTGCCAGTAGTAGGAGGACAGGGACGAATGAAAAACTGTTTTTT. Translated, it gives CASSRRTGTNEKLFF.

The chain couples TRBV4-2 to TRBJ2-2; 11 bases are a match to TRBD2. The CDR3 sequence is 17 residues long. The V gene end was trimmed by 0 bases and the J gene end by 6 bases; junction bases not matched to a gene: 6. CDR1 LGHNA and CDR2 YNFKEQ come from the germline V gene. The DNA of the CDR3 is TGTGCCAGCAGCCAAGATGGGGTTAGCGGGAGGGCCGGGGAGCTGTTTTTT. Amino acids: CASSQDGVSGRAGELFF.

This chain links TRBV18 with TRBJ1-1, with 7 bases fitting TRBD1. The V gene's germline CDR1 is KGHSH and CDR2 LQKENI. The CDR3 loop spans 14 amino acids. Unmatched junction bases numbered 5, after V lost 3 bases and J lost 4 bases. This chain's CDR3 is CASSPQTGPTEAFF. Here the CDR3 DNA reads TGTGCCAGCTCACCTCAGACAGGGCCCACTGAAGCTTTCTTT.

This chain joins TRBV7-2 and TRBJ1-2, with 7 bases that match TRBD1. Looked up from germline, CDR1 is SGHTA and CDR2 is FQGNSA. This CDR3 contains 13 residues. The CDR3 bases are TGTGTCGCCGGGGGGGCAGGGGGCTATGGCTACACCTTC. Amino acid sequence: CVAGGAGGYGYTF.

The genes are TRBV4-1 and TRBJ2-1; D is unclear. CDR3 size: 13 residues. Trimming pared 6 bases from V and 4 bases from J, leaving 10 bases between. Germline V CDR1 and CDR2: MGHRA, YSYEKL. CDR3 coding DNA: TGCGCCAGCAGTAAACTTGGTTACAATGAGCAGTTCTTC. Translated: CASSKLGYNEQFF.

The chain's CDR3 is CASSIGQGWLNTEAFF. The DNA of the CDR3 is TGTGCCAGCAGCATCGGACAGGGGTGGTTGAACACTGAAGCTTTCTTT. The rearrangement links TRBV5-4 to TRBJ1-1; 9 bases agree with TRBD1. J lost 0 bases, V lost 4 bases, and 7 bases had no gene match. The CDR3 length is 16 residues. CDR1 SGHNT and CDR2 YYREEE come from the germline V gene (reference sequence).

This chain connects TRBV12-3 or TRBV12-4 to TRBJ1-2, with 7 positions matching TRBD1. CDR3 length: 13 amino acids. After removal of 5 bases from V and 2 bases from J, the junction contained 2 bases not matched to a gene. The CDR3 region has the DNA TGTGCCAGCAGTGCGGGACAGAACTATGGCTACACCTTC. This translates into CASSAGQNYGYTF.

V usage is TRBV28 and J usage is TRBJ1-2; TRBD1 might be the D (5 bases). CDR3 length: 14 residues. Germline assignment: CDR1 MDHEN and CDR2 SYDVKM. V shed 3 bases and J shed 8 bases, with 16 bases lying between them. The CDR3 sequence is CASSLFPQGRGYTF. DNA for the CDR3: TGTGCCAGCAGTTTGTTTCCCCAGGGAAGGGGCTACACCTTC.

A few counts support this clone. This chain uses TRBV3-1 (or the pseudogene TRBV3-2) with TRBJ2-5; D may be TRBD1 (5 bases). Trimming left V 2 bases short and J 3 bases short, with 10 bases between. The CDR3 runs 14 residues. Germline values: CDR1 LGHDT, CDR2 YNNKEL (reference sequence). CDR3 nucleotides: TGTGCCAGCAGCCAACAGACAGCTAAAGAGACCCAGTACTTC. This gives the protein CASSQQTAKETQYF.

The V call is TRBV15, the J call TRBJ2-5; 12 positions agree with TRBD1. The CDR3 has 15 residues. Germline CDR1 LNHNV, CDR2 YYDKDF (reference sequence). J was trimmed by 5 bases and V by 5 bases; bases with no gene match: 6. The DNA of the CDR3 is TGTGCCACCAGCTTGGGACAGGGGGCTTGGGAGACCCAGTACTTC. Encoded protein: CATSLGQGAWETQYF.